These 18 T cell receptor beta chains were sequenced from one sample in a study of TIL therapy for anti-PD-1-resistant metastatic lung cancer. Indicated time point: pre-treatment sample, taken before nivolumab and TIL therapy. This was the immunoSEQ v3 assay. Assay: immunoSEQ multiplex PCR; the TCRdb copy retains only in-frame clones and omits some. Of about 60,000 clones listed, around 86% are singletons. The sequencing used blood, collected at baseline. The receptor source for this set is a person between 30 and 79 years old with non-small cell lung cancer.

On this clone itself: A read error may account for a junction end that differs from germline. J is TRBJ1-2 and V is TRBV5-1; TRBD1 might be the D (5 bases). From germline, CDR1 is SGHRS and CDR2 YFSETQ. The CDR3 is made up of 10 amino acids. The CDR3 region has the DNA TGCGCCAGCAGCTTGGTGGGGGAGTCCTTC. Amino acids: CASSLVGESF.

The chain uses TRBV7-9 and TRBJ1-2, with D uncertain. The CDR3 length is 16 residues. Germline values: CDR1 SEHNR, CDR2 FQNEAQ (reference sequence). Trimming left V 0 bases short and J 7 bases short, with 18 bases between. CDR3 protein: CASSLAHLPSTGGYTF. The CDR3 bases are TGTGCCAGCAGCTTAGCCCATCTTCCGTCAACTGGTGGCTACACCTTC.

This chain uses TRBV20-1 with TRBJ1-2; a weak D match, TRBD1 (6 bases). The CDR3 has 11 residues. V was clipped by 5 bases and J by 8 bases, with 12 bases between them. The germline gives CDR1 DFQATT, CDR2 SNEGSKA (reference sequence). The CDR3 DNA reads as TGCAGTGCTTACAGGGTGGGAGGCTACACCTTC. It translates to CSAYRVGGYTF.

This chain links TRBV27 with TRBJ1-2; D unclear. V was clipped by 5 bases and J by 7 bases, with 14 bases between them. CDR1 is MNHEY and CDR2 is SMNVEV in the germline V gene (reference sequence). The CDR3 length is 13 residues. In DNA, the CDR3 is TGTGCCAGCAGTCTGGCCGGATTTGCTGGCTACACCTTC. It is translated as CASSLAGFAGYTF.

This rearrangement joins TRBV12-3 or TRBV12-4 to TRBJ2-7, with D maybe TRBD2 (5 bases). V dropped 3 bases and J dropped 2 bases, with 8 bases sitting between them. This CDR3 is 13 amino acids long. CDR3 bases: TGTGCCAGCAGTTTCCACGGGACCTACGAGCAGTACTTC. It encodes CASSFHGTYEQYF.

The chain couples TRBV7-9 to TRBJ1-2; D not resolved. Per germline, CDR1 SEHNR and CDR2 FQNEAQ (reference sequence). This CDR3 spans 14 amino acids. The V end lost 0 bases, the J end lost 8 bases, and 13 bases lay between the germline ends. The CDR3 nucleotides are TGTGCCAGCAGCTTAGCGTCGGGCTTACTAGGCTACACCTTC. Protein sequence: CASSLASGLLGYTF. Looking up the rest from reference TRBV7-9 and TRBJ1-2 gives the full variable domain: DTGVSQNPRHKITKRGQNVTFRCDPISEHNRLYWYRQTLGQGPEFLTYFQNEAQLEKSRLLSDRFSAERPKGSFSTLEIQRTEQGDSAMYLCASSLASGLLGYTFGSGTRLTVV.

The rearrangement links TRBV3-1 (or the pseudogene TRBV3-2) to TRBJ2-7; D remains ambiguous. Germline V gene sequence: CDR1 LGHDT, CDR2 YNNKEL (reference sequence). V was trimmed by 0 bases and J by 6 bases, leaving 18 bases between them. The CDR3 extends over 16 amino acids. The CDR3 DNA reads TGTGCCAGCAGCCAAGACGGAAGACAACTCCTAGGCGAGCAGTACTTC. As protein: CASSQDGRQLLGEQYF.

This clone was counted once. The chain carries TRBV6-5 and TRBJ2-7, with 7 bases that match TRBD1. This CDR3 is 13 amino acids long. CDR1 and CDR2 (germline): MNHEY, SVGAGI. Trimming cost V 7 bases and J 2 bases; bases outside gene matches: 5. This CDR3 reads CASITGEPYEQYF. The DNA for the CDR3 is TGTGCCAGCATAACAGGGGAGCCCTACGAGCAGTACTTC.

V is TRBV10-1 and J is TRBJ2-1, with D maybe TRBD2 (5 bases). The V end lost 6 bases, the J end lost 10 bases, and 13 bases lay between the germline ends. Germline V gene lookup returns CDR1 WNHNN and CDR2 SYGVQD (reference sequence). This CDR3 spans 12 amino acids. The CDR3 DNA is TGCGCCAGCAGCGGACTCGAGAAAGAGCAGTTCTTC. Its protein is CASSGLEKEQFF.

The gene calls are TRBV5-1 and TRBJ2-7; D remains unclear. Germline V gene lookup returns CDR1 SGHRS and CDR2 YFSETQ. The CDR3 is made up of 14 amino acids. V shed 0 bases and J shed 2 bases, with 9 bases lying between them. The chain's CDR3 is CASSLADGTYEQYF. Here the CDR3 DNA reads TGCGCCAGCAGCTTGGCCGACGGAACCTACGAGCAGTACTTC.

The rearrangement links TRBV5-1 to TRBJ2-5; no firm D call. Germline values: CDR1 SGHRS, CDR2 YFSETQ. This CDR3 contains 13 residues. Trimming left V 4 bases short and J 2 bases short, with 9 bases between. CDR3 in DNA: TGCGCCAGCAGCAACGGGCCGCAAGAGACCCAGTACTTC. Its protein product is CASSNGPQETQYF.

The chain recombines TRBV19 with TRBJ2-3; a weak D match, TRBD2 (5 bases). Germline values: CDR1 LNHDA, CDR2 SQIVND (reference sequence). The ends were cut back, 6 bases at V and 7 bases at J, with 20 bases in the middle. CDR3 length: 15 amino acids. DNA of the CDR3: TGTGCCAGTAGCCCGGACGGAGGCTTCCTGAATACGCAGTATTTT. This sequence encodes CASSPDGGFLNTQYF.

CDR3 amino acids: CAGVVGTEAFF. The CDR3 nucleotides read TGTGCCGGGGTGGTTGGAACTGAAGCTTTCTTT. J is TRBJ1-1 and V is TRBV24-1; D gene uncertain. Germline-derived CDR1 and CDR2 are KGHDR and SFDVKD. The CDR3 spans 11 residues. Between the trimmed V and J ends, which lost 12 bases and 5 bases, there was a span of 12 bases.

V gene TRBV6-5 combines with J gene TRBJ2-3; 8 bases are a match to TRBD2. Germline V gene sequence: CDR1 MNHEY, CDR2 SVGAGI. The CDR3 is 15 residues long. Trimming cost V 6 bases and J 7 bases; bases outside gene matches: 12. CDR3 coding DNA: TGTGCCAGCAGCCGGCCGGGACTAGATACACATACGCAGTATTTT. It encodes CASSRPGLDTHTQYF.

The chain is built from TRBV6-5 and TRBJ2-1; D is ambiguous. CDR3 size: 14 residues. Germline assignment: CDR1 MNHEY and CDR2 SVGAGI. V was shortened by 6 bases and J by 5 bases, with 14 bases between the two germline ends. The CDR3 sequence: CASSLRAAHNEQFF. In DNA form, the CDR3 reads TGTGCCAGCAGCCTTCGGGCGGCACACAATGAGCAGTTCTTC.

J is TRBJ2-3 and V is TRBV9; 10 bases line up with TRBD2. The junction had 9 bases not matched to a gene; V was cut back by 2 bases and J by 6 bases. The CDR3 runs 16 residues. In germline, CDR1 is SGDLS, CDR2 YYNGEE. The CDR3 coding sequence is TGTGCCAGCAGCGTTACTAGCGGGGCAGCCCTGGATACGCAGTATTTT. Translating it yields CASSVTSGAALDTQYF.

The rearrangement joins TRBV15 to TRBJ1-1, with D uncertain. This CDR3 region has 12 residues. V lost 1 base to trimming and J lost 2 bases, with 2 bases between them. Germline V lookup: CDR1 LNHNV, CDR2 YYDKDF (reference sequence). The CDR3 DNA reads TGTGCCACCAGCAGAGCCAACACTGAAGCTTTCTTT. Amino acids: CATSRANTEAFF.

The chain links TRBV21-1 to TRBJ2-1; TRBD2 is the table's D call and was not checked against the DNA. TRBV21-1 is marked as a pseudogene. The CDR3 spans 18 residues. CDR3 sequence (DNA): TGTGCCAGCAGCAATCACTTTATAGCGGGGGCCCCGGGTAATGAGCAGTTCTTC. Residues: CASSNHFIAGAPGNEQFF.